This TCR beta chain was obtained from a study of OX40 agonist ivuxolimab in advanced cancers. About the study: In this trial design, patients received ivuxolimab intravenously at 0.01 to 10 mg/kg every 2 weeks. Every patient in dose escalation had hepatocellular carcinoma, melanoma, renal cell or head and neck cancer.

Points from the study as a whole: Nonresponders included some who also had low normalized T-cell clonal expansion.

This clone has more than one count but fewer than ten. The antigen remains unidentified. The protocol was immunoSEQ multiplex PCR, while the TCRdb copy is restricted to in-frame clones and leaves out a portion. The repertoire includes 65,000 to 90,000 clones, approximately 88% of them detected once, and under 3.5% sits in the top ten. Germline loops: CDR1 SGHRS, CDR2 YFSETQ. V dropped 2 bases and J dropped 0 bases, with 11 bases sitting between them. The CDR3 covers 15 residues. The sample here was CD4+ or CD8+ T cells sorted from blood, taken in a trial of the OX40 agonist ivuxolimab. The receptor comes from an adult with an advanced solid tumor such as melanoma, head and neck, liver or kidney cancer. This chain joins TRBV5-1 and TRBJ1-1, with a weak D call TRBD1 (5 bases). Here the CDR3 reads CASSFDRPMNTEAFF. CDR3 in DNA: TGCGCCAGCAGCTTCGACAGACCTATGAACACTGAAGCTTTCTTT.